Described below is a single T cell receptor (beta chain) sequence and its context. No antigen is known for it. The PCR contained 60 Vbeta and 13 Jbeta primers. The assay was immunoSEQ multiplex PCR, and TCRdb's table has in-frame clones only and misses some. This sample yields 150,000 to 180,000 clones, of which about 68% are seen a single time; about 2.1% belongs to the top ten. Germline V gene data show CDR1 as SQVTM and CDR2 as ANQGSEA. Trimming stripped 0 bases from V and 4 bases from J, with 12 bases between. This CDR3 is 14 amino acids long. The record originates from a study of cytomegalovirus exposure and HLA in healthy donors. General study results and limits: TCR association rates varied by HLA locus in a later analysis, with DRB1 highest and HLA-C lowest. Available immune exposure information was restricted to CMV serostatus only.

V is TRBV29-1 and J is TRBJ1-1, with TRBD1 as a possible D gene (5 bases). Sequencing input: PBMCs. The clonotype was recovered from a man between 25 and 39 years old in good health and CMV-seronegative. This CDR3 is CSVEDQTETTEAFF. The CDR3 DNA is TGCAGCGTTGAAGATCAGACAGAGACCACTGAAGCTTTCTTT.